The clone carrying this T cell receptor beta chain was counted ten times or more. Its antigen is still unknown. Preparation of the TCRbeta library involved a method that used unique molecular identifiers. TCRdb reprocessed the PCR reads with MiXCR, giving one entry per CDR3 protein. The data show a few hundred thousand distinct CDR3 sequences, roughly 13% seen once. After removal of 8 bases from V and 2 bases from J, the junction contained 3 bases not matched to a gene. The CDR3 spans 12 residues. Germline CDR1 and CDR2: MDHEN and SYDVKM. This entry is derived from a study of T-cell reconstitution after alpha-beta-depleted transplantation in children. General observations from the study: About two months after transplant, alpha-beta T cells reportedly came from several hundred expanded graft clones. TCRbeta diversity was high at day 60 in some patients (a result of surviving recipient T cells and thymic progenitors). Newly produced T cells mostly provided counts and TCRbeta diversity after one year, as hyperexpanded clones declined.

This TCR was recovered from a male patient younger than 18 who had a stem cell transplant for acute myeloid leukemia, so the T cells may come from the graft donor. V and J are TRBV28 and TRBJ2-7; 7 positions match TRBD1. Sequencing used PBMCs, mostly from graft donor cells, obtained 360 days after TCRalphabeta/CD19-depleted stem cell transplant. The CDR3 protein is CASRDRPYEQYF. The CDR3 DNA sequence: TGTGCCAGCCGGGACAGACCCTACGAGCAGTACTTC. Looking up the rest from reference TRBV28 and TRBJ2-7 gives the full variable domain: DVKVTQSSRYLVKRTGEKVFLECVQDMDHENMFWYRQDPGLGLRLIYFSYDVKMKEKGDIPEGYSVSREKKERFSLILESASTNQTSMYLCASRDRPYEQYFGPGTRLTVT.